A selection of T cell receptor beta chains follows, all from one sample in a study of T cell repertoires in cytomegalovirus infection. These receptors have no identified antigens. A single record per CDR3 protein comes from TCRdb applying MiXCR to the reads. The profile shows about 78,000 distinct CDR3 sequences, 35% to 45% of them singletons. This material consisted of CD8+ T cells from cultured PBMCs, taken from culture after CMV antigen stimulation. Every receptor here comes from a human donor in good health (CMV status not recorded). Some clones in this sample may be carry-over from other donors' samples. CDR3s include the opening cysteine and the closing phenylalanine or tryptophan. Each record gives: D gene, J gene, V gene, clone size, CDR3 DNA, CDR3 protein. The D gene is left open where the match is weak. Part of the rows lack a size; the others show once, few, many or a class for expanded clones.

d_gene: -
j_gene: TRBJ2-7
v_gene: TRBV7-4
abundance: -
CDR3nt: TGTGCCAGCAGCCCTAGGCTGGCCTCCTACGAGCAGTACTTC
CDR3aa: CASSPRLASYEQYF

d_gene: -
j_gene: TRBJ2-3
v_gene: TRBV4-2
abundance: few
CDR3nt: TGTGCCAGCAGCCAAGAGAAAGGGCGGGGACTTGACACAGATACGCAGTATTTT
CDR3aa: CASSQEKGRGLDTDTQYF

d_gene: -
j_gene: TRBJ1-5
v_gene: TRBV19
abundance: -
CDR3nt: TGTGCCAGCGTTTCGGACGGGGCTTTCAATCAGCCCCAGCATTTT
CDR3aa: CASVSDGAFNQPQHF

d_gene: -
j_gene: TRBJ1-6
v_gene: TRBV4-1
abundance: few
CDR3nt: TGCGCCAGCAGCCAAGACAGAAGCTCCTATAATTCACCCCTCCACTTT
CDR3aa: CASSQDRSSYNSPLHF

d_gene: -
j_gene: TRBJ2-5
v_gene: TRBV6-6
abundance: few
CDR3nt: TGTGCCAGCACTCGCGGGCCCCAAGAGACCCAGTACTTC
CDR3aa: CASTRGPQETQYF

d_gene: -
j_gene: TRBJ1-1
v_gene: TRBV7-2
abundance: few
CDR3nt: TGTGCCAGCAGCCTCCAGAGTTTTCCGGACATATCTTCTGAAGCTTTCTTT
CDR3aa: CASSLQSFPDISSEAFF

d_gene: TRBD1
j_gene: TRBJ2-1
v_gene: TRBV27
abundance: -
CDR3nt: TGTGCCAGCAAACAACCGGGACAGTCCTTCAATGAGCAGTTCTTC
CDR3aa: CASKQPGQSFNEQFF

d_gene: -
j_gene: TRBJ2-1
v_gene: TRBV5-1
abundance: -
CDR3nt: TGCGCCAGCAGCAGCACAGGACCGAGCTCCTACAATGAGCAGTTCTTC
CDR3aa: CASSSTGPSSYNEQFF

d_gene: -
j_gene: TRBJ2-3
v_gene: TRBV28
abundance: few
CDR3nt: TGTGCCAGCAGTGGTCGCAGGGAAGGGTCAGATACGCAGTATTTT
CDR3aa: CASSGRREGSDTQYF

d_gene: TRBD1
j_gene: TRBJ2-1
v_gene: TRBV7-6
abundance: few
CDR3nt: TGTGCCAGCAGCTTGGGACAGGGGGCGGGTGAGCAGTTCTTC
CDR3aa: CASSLGQGAGEQFF

d_gene: -
j_gene: TRBJ1-1
v_gene: TRBV4-1
abundance: -
CDR3nt: TGCGCCAGCAGCCAAGATCTGGGGGCGACTGAAGCTTTCTTT
CDR3aa: CASSQDLGATEAFF

d_gene: -
j_gene: TRBJ2-7
v_gene: TRBV7-6
abundance: -
CDR3nt: TGTGCCAGCAGCTTAGATCCAGGGGACAACGAGCAGTACTTC
CDR3aa: CASSLDPGDNEQYF

d_gene: -
j_gene: TRBJ1-2
v_gene: TRBV4-1
abundance: -
CDR3nt: TGCGCCAGCAGCCATTCCCCCGGGGGGGGCTATGGCTACACCTTC
CDR3aa: CASSHSPGGGYGYTF

d_gene: -
j_gene: TRBJ2-5
v_gene: TRBV15
abundance: -
CDR3nt: TGTGCCACCAGCCCAATGGGAGTACAAGAGACCCAGTACTTC
CDR3aa: CATSPMGVQETQYF

d_gene: TRBD2
j_gene: TRBJ2-2
v_gene: TRBV20-1
abundance: -
CDR3nt: TGCAGTGCTGGAGAGACTAGCGGGGGGCCGAACACCGGGGAGCTGTTTTTT
CDR3aa: CSAGETSGGPNTGELFF

d_gene: -
j_gene: TRBJ1-1
v_gene: TRBV12-3/TRBV12-4
abundance: many
CDR3nt: TGTGCCAGCAGCCCCCAGGGTACTGAAGCTTTCTTT
CDR3aa: CASSPQGTEAFF

d_gene: -
j_gene: TRBJ1-5
v_gene: TRBV10-3
abundance: -
CDR3nt: TGTGCCATCAGTGAGTCGAGCCAGAATCAGCCCCAGCATTTT
CDR3aa: CAISESSQNQPQHF